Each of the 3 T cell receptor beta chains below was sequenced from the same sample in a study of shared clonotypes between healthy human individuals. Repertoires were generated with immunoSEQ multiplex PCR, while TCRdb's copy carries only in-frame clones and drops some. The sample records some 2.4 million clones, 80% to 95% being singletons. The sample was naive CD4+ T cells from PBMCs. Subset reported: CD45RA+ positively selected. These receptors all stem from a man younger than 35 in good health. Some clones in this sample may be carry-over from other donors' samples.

The CDR3: CASSTGRGSTEAFF. The CDR3, as DNA: TGTGCCAGCAGCACCGGCAGGGGGTCCACTGAAGCTTTCTTT. The chain couples TRBV11-3 to TRBJ1-1; TRBD1 matches at 7 bases. CDR1 and CDR2 (germline): SGHNT, YENEEA. Losses at the gene ends were 5 bases for V and 4 bases for J; bases not matched to a gene: 7. CDR3 length: 14 amino acids.

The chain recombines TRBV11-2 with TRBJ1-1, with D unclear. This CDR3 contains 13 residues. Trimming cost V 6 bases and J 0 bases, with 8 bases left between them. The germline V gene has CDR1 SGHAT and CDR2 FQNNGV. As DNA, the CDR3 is TGTGCCAGCAGGTCCAGCATGAACACTGAAGCTTTCTTT. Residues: CASRSSMNTEAFF.

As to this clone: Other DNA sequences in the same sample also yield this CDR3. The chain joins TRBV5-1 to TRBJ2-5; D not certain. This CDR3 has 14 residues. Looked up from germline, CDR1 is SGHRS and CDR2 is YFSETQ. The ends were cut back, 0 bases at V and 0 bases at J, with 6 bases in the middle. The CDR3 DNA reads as TGCGCCAGCAGCTTGGTTCCCAACCAAGAGACCCAGTACTTC. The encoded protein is CASSLVPNQETQYF.